The present TCR beta chain was sequenced within a study of blood T cell repertoires in COVID-19 (dated by TCRdb to 2019 to 2021). For the study in its entirety: Samples covering the acute and convalescent phases of COVID-19 were provided by collaborators in the United States, Italy and Spain. The prospective study material was composed of cDNA or gDNA derived from T cells, B-cell-depleted T cells, or PBMCs. Subjects who had been exposed to COVID-19, were actively infected with it, or had recovered from it provided the deeply sampled blood TCRbeta repertoires that made up the dataset. Where available, HLA class I and class II types were obtained from metadata supplied by the sample provider rather than from assay-based typing. A de-identified subject ID, COVID-19 status, age in years and sex were almost always included in the sample metadata. Samples came from the ongoing ImmuneRACE study (first 160 participants) plus 1,254 subjects from 6 global collaborators. The repertoires were released in a freely available public database meant as a resource for research on the immune response to SARS-CoV-2. What the work shows at the level of the full study, not this receptor alone: How much clinical and demographic metadata was included differed by source and by participant, and the metadata was provided uncurated.

Remarks on this clone: No cognate antigen has been identified for it. No base-level quality is on record; no much larger clone is a single base apart.

The collaborating institutions used their own protocols to collect whole blood in K2EDTA tubes. For TCRbeta analysis, collaborators shipped samples in one of three forms: frozen whole blood, isolated PBMCs, or DNA extracted from either of those sample types. The immunoSEQ Assay, a bias-controlled multiplex PCR, was used to amplify TCRbeta CDR3 regions from genomic DNA. As for how the authors treated the data: The number of nucleated cells in each sample was estimated from the amplification of reference gene primers within the assay. Sequence reads were collapsed and filtered to measure the absolute abundance of every unique TCRbeta CDR3 rearrangement. Productive Simpson clonality was computed per sample as the square root of Simpson's diversity index over productive rearrangements. As stored in TCRdb, this immuneACCESS dataset retains in-frame rearrangements with V and J assigned. A fraction of the clones does not appear; measured against another copy, unresolved V genes explain less than half of the discrepancy, and the remainder lacks a known reason. V, J and clone size are those of that table, while D and trimming were read from the DNA. The sample records around 29,000 clones, about 70% of which are singletons. The ten biggest clones cover approximately 16% of the sample.

Including the terminal cysteine and phenylalanine, the CDR3 comprises 16 residues. The entry retains the CDR3 DNA only, 48 bases that are in frame from base 1. Cut back by 1 base and 3 bases, the V and J ends lie 14 bases apart. CDR1 and CDR2 are drawn from the germline V gene (reference sequence): SEHNR, FQNEAQ. The sequenced sample was peripheral blood. This chain joins TRBV7-9 to TRBJ2-3; a weak D assignment points to TRBD2 (6 bases agree). The receptor was derived from a human donor in a cohort sampled during active COVID-19. At the DNA level, the sequence is TGTGCCAGCAGCTTAGACGGGGGAGGTTTTACAGATACGCAGTATTTT. It translates as CASSLDGGGFTDTQYF.